These T cell receptor beta chains were read from a single sample in a study of shared clonotypes between healthy human individuals. Produced via immunoSEQ multiplex PCR; TCRdb's table is partial and in-frame only. Of about 480,000 clones in the sample, about four fifths were seen once. The source material was PBMCs. These receptors all come from a woman in her thirties or forties in good health. Some clones in this sample may be carry-over from other donors' samples. The conserved cysteine and the conserved F or W are not part of the CDR3 here. The order of the fields is V gene, clone size, CDR3 protein. Part of the rows lack a size; the others show once, few, many or a class for expanded clones.

TRBV9,NA,ASSVESTSSYEQY
TRBV11-2,NA,ASSLAGRSDNNEQF
TRBV30,NA,AWNGGASGSQYEQY
TRBV5-5,NA,ASRKDRGYEQY
TRBV19,NA,ASSMSPWDRGAAKNIQY
TRBV11-2,NA,ASMGFDGLAANYGYT
TRBV2,few,ASSVTIQETQY
TRBV6-5,NA,ASSYSGREFDEQY
TRBV19,NA,ASSTGTGYQPQH
TRBV19,NA,ASKSGLAGWTDTQY
TRBV7-7,NA,ASSLGQGTDTQY
TRBV28,few,ASSLPDSEIYSYEQY
TRBV28,few,ASSPEGMKTQY
TRBV30,NA,AWRGSYQETQY
TRBV29-1,NA,SVDTSYEQF
TRBV7-9,NA,ASSLARGRETQY
TRBV19,NA,ASSIGPRTGQF
TRBV7-9,NA,ASSRQGLVGGSQETQY
TRBV7-2,medium-sized,ASSSQMNTEAF
TRBV15,NA,ATSRESRAGHEQY
TRBV6-1,NA,ASRGVINEKLF
TRBV10-3,NA,AISEGTTAGYEQY
TRBV18,NA,ASSPGGSAYEQY
TRBV19,NA,ASSTTGVGDTQY
TRBV5-4,NA,ASSGTSGGYNEQF
TRBV10-3,NA,AIRGLAGGAYEQY
TRBV7-2,NA,ASSSTGPYQTQY
TRBV10-3,NA,AISGTGSYEQY
TRBV9,many,ASSPTGSYNEQF
TRBV14,NA,ASSPGLAGGKWETQY
TRBV29-1,NA,SAKPQGRGLEAF
TRBV19,NA,ASSPRPKIAGGREQY
TRBV9,NA,ASSARGEAGNTIY
TRBV7-2,NA,ASSREAQVGEQF
TRBV6-5,NA,ASSYSPLQETQY
TRBV18,NA,ASSPSTPWTAGNTIY
TRBV5-1,NA,ASSLRDSSRETQY
TRBV6-4,many,ASSDGASPTDTQY
TRBV13,NA,ASSQKTGLANYGYT
TRBV5-1,NA,ASSLAPGGEETQY
TRBV23-1,NA,ASRPPRTEAF
TRBV5-1,once,ASSFGTGGSYGYT
TRBV28,NA,ASSLGQGNTEAF
TRBV4-1,NA,ASSRGSGNTGELF
TRBV7-2,NA,ASSLAGTEGTRRY
TRBV30,NA,AWSVRTTDQPQH
TRBV18,NA,ASSRDTLYEQY
TRBV10-3,NA,AISGGTAPDTQY
TRBV10-2,few,ASSEASGLAGYEQF
TRBV7-3,NA,ASSKGQTGANVLT
TRBV4-3,NA,ASSQAIPSADTGELF
TRBV4-1,NA,ASSVREGRNIQY
TRBV29-1,NA,SVGSVGETQY